The clone carrying this T cell receptor beta chain showed up many times. Each CDR3 protein gets one entry after TCRdb re-called the 5' RACE reads with MiXCR. The table includes tens of thousands of distinct CDR3 sequences, more than 5% detected once. CDR3 size: 13 residues. V was cut by 6 bases and J by 6 bases, with 13 bases left in between. These data belong to a study of neurological immune-mediated disorders. Time point in this sample: longitudinal time-point 2. Material for sequencing was PBMCs. The TCR originated in a woman between 55 and 75 years old with multiple sclerosis. This sequence joins TRBV12-3 or TRBV12-4 and TRBJ2-3; D is undetermined. CDR3 DNA: TGTGCCAGCAGAATACAACGCCCCGATACGCAGTATTTT. It yields the protein CASRIQRPDTQYF.